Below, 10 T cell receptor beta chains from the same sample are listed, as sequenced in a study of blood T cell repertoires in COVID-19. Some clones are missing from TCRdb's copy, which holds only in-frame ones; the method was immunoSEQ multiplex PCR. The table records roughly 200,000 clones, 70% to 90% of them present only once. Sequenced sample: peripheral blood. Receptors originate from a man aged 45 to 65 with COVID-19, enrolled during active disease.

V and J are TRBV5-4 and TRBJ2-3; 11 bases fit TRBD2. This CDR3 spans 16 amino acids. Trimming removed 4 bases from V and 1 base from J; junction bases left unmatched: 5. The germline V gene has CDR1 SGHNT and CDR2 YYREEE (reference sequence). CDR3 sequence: CASSPTSGRRTDTQYF. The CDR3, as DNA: TGTGCCAGCAGCCCCACTAGCGGGAGACGCACAGATACGCAGTATTTT.

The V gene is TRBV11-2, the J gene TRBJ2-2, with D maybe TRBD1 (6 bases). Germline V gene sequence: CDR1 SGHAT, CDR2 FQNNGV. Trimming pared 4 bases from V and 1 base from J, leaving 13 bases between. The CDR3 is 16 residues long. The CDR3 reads CASSSSPGQNTGELFF. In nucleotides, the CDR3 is TGTGCCAGCAGCTCATCCCCGGGACAGAACACCGGGGAGCTGTTTTTT.

The CDR3 DNA reads TGTGCCAGCAGTCGCCCTCTAGCGGGAGGGCCGAATGAGCAGTTCTTC. This translates into CASSRPLAGGPNEQFF. V is TRBV6-2 or TRBV6-3 and J is TRBJ2-1; 12 positions agree with TRBD2. The trim removed 5 bases at V and 7 bases at J, leaving 9 bases unmatched. The CDR3 length is 16 residues. Germline CDR1 MNHEY, CDR2 SVGEGT.

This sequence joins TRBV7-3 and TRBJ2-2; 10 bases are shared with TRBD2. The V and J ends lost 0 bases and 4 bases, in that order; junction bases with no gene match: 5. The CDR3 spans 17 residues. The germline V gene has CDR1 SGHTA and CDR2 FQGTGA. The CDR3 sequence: CASSLTSLAGVTGELFF. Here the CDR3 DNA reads TGTGCCAGCAGCTTAACAAGTCTAGCGGGGGTCACCGGGGAGCTGTTTTTT. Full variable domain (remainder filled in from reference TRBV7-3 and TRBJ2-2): GAGVSQTPSNKVTEKGKYVELRCDPISGHTALYWYRQSLGQGPEFLIYFQGTGAADDSGLPNDRFFAVRPEGSVSTLKIQRTERGDSAVYLCASSLTSLAGVTGELFFGEGSRLTVL.

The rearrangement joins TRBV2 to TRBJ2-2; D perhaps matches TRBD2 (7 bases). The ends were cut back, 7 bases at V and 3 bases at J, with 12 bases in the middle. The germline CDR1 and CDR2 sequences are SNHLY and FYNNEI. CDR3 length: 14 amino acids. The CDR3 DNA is TGTGCCAGCAAGGGGGGGCTATACACCGGGGAGCTGTTTTTT. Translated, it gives CASKGGLYTGELFF.

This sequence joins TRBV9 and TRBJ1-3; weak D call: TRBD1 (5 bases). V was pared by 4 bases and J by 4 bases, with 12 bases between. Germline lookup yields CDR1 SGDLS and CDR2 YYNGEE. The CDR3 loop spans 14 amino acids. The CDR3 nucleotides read TGTGCCAGCAGCCCAGCGGGGGAAGGAAACACCATATATTTT. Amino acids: CASSPAGEGNTIYF.

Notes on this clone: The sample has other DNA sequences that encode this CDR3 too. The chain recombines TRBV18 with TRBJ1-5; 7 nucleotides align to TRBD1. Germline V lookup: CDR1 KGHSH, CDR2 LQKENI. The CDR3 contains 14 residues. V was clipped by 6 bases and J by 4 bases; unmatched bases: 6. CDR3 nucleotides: TGTGCCAGCTCTCAGGACAGGAGTAATCAGCCCCAGCATTTT. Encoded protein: CASSQDRSNQPQHF.

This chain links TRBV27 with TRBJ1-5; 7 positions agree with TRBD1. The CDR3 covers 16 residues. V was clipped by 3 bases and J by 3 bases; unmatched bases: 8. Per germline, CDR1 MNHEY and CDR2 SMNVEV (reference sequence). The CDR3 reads CASSFSGTEVNQPQHF. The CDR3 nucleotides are TGTGCCAGCAGTTTCTCCGGGACAGAAGTCAATCAGCCCCAGCATTTT.

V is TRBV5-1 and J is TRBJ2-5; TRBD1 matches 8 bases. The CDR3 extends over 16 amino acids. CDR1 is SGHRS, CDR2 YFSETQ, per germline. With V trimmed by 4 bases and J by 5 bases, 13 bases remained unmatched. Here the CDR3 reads CASSPGTGPKTETQYF. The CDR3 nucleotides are TGCGCCAGCAGCCCGGGGACAGGCCCCAAAACGGAGACCCAGTACTTC.

The CDR3 loop reads CASSVTGGSTDTQYF. Written as DNA, the CDR3 is TGTGCCAGCAGCGTAACGGGAGGGAGCACAGATACGCAGTATTTT. The chain links TRBV9 to TRBJ2-3, with 8 bases aligning to TRBD2. Trimming at V came to 1 base and at J to 0 bases, leaving 1 base not matched to a gene. Looked up from germline, CDR1 is SGDLS and CDR2 is YYNGEE. The CDR3 sequence is 15 residues long.